The 22 T cell receptor beta chains given below trace back to one sample, sequenced in a study of blood T cell repertoires in COVID-19. Sequenced by immunoSEQ multiplex PCR; TCRdb stores in-frame clones only, minus some. This sample has about 33,000 clones, with roughly 85% found just once. The material sequenced was peripheral blood. These receptors originate from a human donor in a cohort sampled during active COVID-19.

The chain recombines TRBV6-5 with TRBJ2-3, with 10 bases aligning to TRBD2. The CDR3 extends over 14 amino acids. After removal of 6 bases from V and 2 bases from J, the junction contained 2 bases not matched to a gene. From germline, CDR1 is MNHEY and CDR2 SVGAGI. CDR3: CASRAGGPTDTQYF. CDR3 coding DNA: TGTGCCAGCAGAGCGGGGGGGCCCACAGATACGCAGTATTTT.

V usage is TRBV3-1 (or the pseudogene TRBV3-2) and J usage is TRBJ1-1; 7 bases are a match to TRBD1. CDR3 size: 14 residues. The ends lost 5 bases at V and 2 bases at J; junction bases unmatched: 5. Germline values: CDR1 LGHDT, CDR2 YNNKEL (reference sequence). The CDR3 DNA is TGTGCCAGCAGCAAGGACAGGAGTAACACTGAAGCTTTCTTT. It is translated as CASSKDRSNTEAFF.

The chain has TRBV25-1 and TRBJ2-3; weak D call: TRBD2 (5 bases). V was cut by 3 bases and J by 3 bases, with 16 bases left in between. The CDR3 consists of 16 residues. Germline loops: CDR1 MGHDK, CDR2 SYGVNS. In DNA, the CDR3 is TGTGCCAGCAGTGATTCGGGGTGGACTGGGACAGATACGCAGTATTTT. Its protein product is CASSDSGWTGTDTQYF.

This chain uses TRBV6-5 with TRBJ1-1, with 7 bases aligning to TRBD1. Germline loops: CDR1 MNHEY, CDR2 SVGAGI. This CDR3 is built from 14 residues. With V trimmed by 7 bases and J by 5 bases, 10 bases remained unmatched. The CDR3 is CASNPTGVGTEAFF. Written as DNA, the CDR3 is TGTGCCAGCAACCCTACAGGGGTGGGGACTGAAGCTTTCTTT.

This CDR3 reads CASSQGQPSYEQYF. DNA for the CDR3: TGTGCCAGCAGCCAGGGACAGCCCTCCTACGAGCAGTACTTC. The genes are TRBV13 and TRBJ2-7; TRBD1 matches 7 bases. V dropped 5 bases and J dropped 0; count of bases not matched to a gene: 4. Per the germline V gene, CDR1 is PRHDT and CDR2 is FYEKMQ (reference sequence). The CDR3 is made up of 14 amino acids.

The CDR3 bases are TGTGCCAGCAGCTCCGTGACAGGTCTACGGCAAGAGACCCAGTACTTC. Its protein product is CASSSVTGLRQETQYF. The chain combines TRBV7-6 with TRBJ2-5, with D maybe TRBD1 (6 bases). V lost 4 bases and J lost 2, with 17 bases in between. The CDR3 loop spans 16 amino acids. Germline V gene sequence: CDR1 SGHVS, CDR2 FNYEAQ.

This chain joins TRBV24-1 and TRBJ2-1; TRBD2 aligns across 13 bases. The CDR3 is made up of 15 amino acids. Germline values: CDR1 KGHDR, CDR2 SFDVKD. J gave up 7 bases and V 4 bases, and 3 bases lay outside the gene matches. The CDR3 coding sequence is TGTGCCACCAGTGAAACTAGCGGGAGGGGGAATGAGCAGTTCTTC. Its protein product is CATSETSGRGNEQFF.

This rearrangement joins TRBV5-4 to TRBJ2-3; 13 nucleotides align to TRBD2. V lost 2 bases and J lost 2; bases outside the gene matches: 2. CDR3 length equals 16 residues. The germline gives CDR1 SGHNT, CDR2 YYREEE (reference sequence). The CDR3 sequence: CASSFGTSGVTDTQYF. The CDR3 DNA is TGTGCCAGCAGCTTCGGGACTAGCGGGGTCACAGATACGCAGTATTTT.

This chain joins TRBV24-1 and TRBJ2-3, with 9 bases aligning to TRBD2. The CDR3 consists of 16 residues. The germline V gene has CDR1 KGHDR and CDR2 SFDVKD. V was pared by 2 bases and J by 2 bases, with 4 bases of the junction left unmatched. Here the CDR3 reads CATSDWRTSATDTQYF. The CDR3 DNA sequence: TGTGCCACCAGTGATTGGAGGACTAGCGCCACAGATACGCAGTATTTT.

The chain is built from TRBV6-5 and TRBJ2-3, with 8 nucleotides matching TRBD1. The CDR3 spans 14 residues. The germline CDR1 and CDR2 sequences are MNHEY and SVGAGI. J was trimmed by 6 bases and V by 7 bases; bases with no gene match: 9. CDR3 sequence reads: CASTATGVRDTQYF. The CDR3, as DNA: TGTGCCAGCACCGCGACAGGGGTCCGGGATACGCAGTATTTT.

The rearrangement joins TRBV6-1 to TRBJ1-5, with D unresolved. The CDR3 length is 15 residues. The germline V gene has CDR1 MNHNS and CDR2 SASEGT. Trimming took off 0 bases at V and 6 bases at J, with 12 bases between the two ends. DNA for the CDR3: TGTGCCAGCAGTGAAGCGCTTCGGGTTATTCAGCCCCAGCATTTT. Translation: CASSEALRVIQPQHF.

This chain uses TRBV7-3 with TRBJ2-2, with a weak D call TRBD1 (6 bases). The V gene lost 8 bases and the J gene lost 0 bases, with 10 bases spanning the gap. This CDR3 comprises 14 residues. Germline lookup yields CDR1 SGHTA and CDR2 FQGTGA. The CDR3 spells CASRQDANTGELFF. CDR3 DNA: TGTGCCAGCCGACAGGACGCGAACACCGGGGAGCTGTTTTTT.

V and J are TRBV3-1 (or the pseudogene TRBV3-2) and TRBJ2-2; D is perhaps TRBD2 (7 bases). Germline V gives CDR1 LGHDT, CDR2 YNNKEL (reference sequence). This CDR3 spans 17 amino acids. Trimming left V 4 bases short and J 0 bases short, with 15 bases between. This CDR3 is CASSLQGGGTNTGELFF. The CDR3 coding sequence is TGTGCCAGCAGCCTCCAAGGGGGGGGAACGAACACCGGGGAGCTGTTTTTT.

The chain recombines TRBV7-2 with TRBJ2-7; TRBD2 might be the D (5 bases). The V gene's germline CDR1 is SGHTA and CDR2 FQGNSA. This CDR3 contains 12 residues. Trimming shortened V by 6 bases and J by 2 bases, and 8 bases separated the two germline ends. The CDR3 loop reads CASSRGPYEQYF. In DNA form, the CDR3 reads TGTGCCAGCAGTCGGGGTCCCTACGAGCAGTACTTC.

V is TRBV28 and J is TRBJ2-2; the match to TRBD1 covers 7 bases. Germline CDR1 is MDHEN and CDR2 is SYDVKM. CDR3 length: 15 residues. V lost 3 bases, J lost 4 bases, and 5 bases stayed unmatched. As DNA, the CDR3 is TGTGCCAGCAGTTTGGGGGACAGACTCACCGGGGAGCTGTTTTTT. This encodes CASSLGDRLTGELFF. The complete variable domain, with remaining parts taken from reference TRBV28 and TRBJ2-2, reads DVKVTQSSRYLVKRTGEKVFLECVQDMDHENMFWYRQDPGLGLRLIYFSYDVKMKEKGDIPEGYSVSREKKERFSLILESASTNQTSMYLCASSLGDRLTGELFFGEGSRLTVL.

The chain couples TRBV3-1 (or the pseudogene TRBV3-2) to TRBJ1-4; D might be TRBD1 (5 bases). The CDR3 has 14 residues. Trimming took off 4 bases at V and 8 bases at J, with 14 bases between the two ends. Germline loops: CDR1 LGHDT, CDR2 YNNKEL (reference sequence). The CDR3 is CASSPRADSEKLFF. The CDR3, as DNA: TGTGCCAGCAGCCCCCGGGCCGACAGCGAAAAACTGTTTTTT.

The chain links TRBV7-8 to TRBJ1-6; D is possibly TRBD1 (5 bases). The germline V and J ends were trimmed by 5 bases and 5 bases, with 13 bases remaining between them. The germline V gene has CDR1 SGHVS and CDR2 FQNEAQ. CDR3 length: 15 amino acids. Here the CDR3 reads CASSPRVENNSPLHF. CDR3 nucleotide sequence: TGTGCCAGCAGCCCCAGGGTCGAGAATAATTCACCCCTCCACTTT.

V gene TRBV5-1 combines with J gene TRBJ1-2; perhaps TRBD1 as D (6 bases). The germline V and J ends were trimmed by 5 bases and 8 bases, with 16 bases remaining between them. The CDR3 consists of 13 residues. Germline CDR1 SGHRS, CDR2 YFSETQ. As DNA, the CDR3 is TGCGCCAGCAGGTTCGGGGACACGGGAGGCTACACCTTC. Its translation: CASRFGDTGGYTF. The full variable domain, in which reference TRBV5-1 and TRBJ1-2 provide the parts outside the CDR3, is KAGVTQTPRYLIKTRGQQVTLSCSPISGHRSVSWYQQTPGQGLQFLFEYFSETQRNKGNFPGRFSGRQFSNSRSEMNVSTLELGDSALYLCASRFGDTGGYTFGSGTRLTVV.

The genes are TRBV7-6 and TRBJ2-3, with 12 bases lining up with TRBD1. The CDR3 length is 19 residues. V trimming: 1 base; J trimming: 4 bases; junction bases outside the gene matches: 12. The germline V gene has CDR1 SGHVS and CDR2 FNYEAQ. This CDR3 is CASSLVSRLGTGGPDTQYF. DNA for the CDR3: TGTGCCAGCAGCTTAGTGTCCCGGCTTGGGACAGGGGGCCCAGATACGCAGTATTTT.

This clone was seen a single time. V and J are TRBV19 and TRBJ1-2, with 8 bases that match TRBD1. The CDR3 covers 13 residues. The junction had 2 bases not matched to a gene; V was cut back by 3 bases and J by 5 bases. Germline loops: CDR1 LNHDA, CDR2 SQIVND (reference sequence). Here the CDR3 DNA reads TGTGCCAGTAGTATTCGGACAGGGTATGGCTACACCTTC. It specifies CASSIRTGYGYTF.

Concerning this clone: The junction departs from germline at one end; a sequencing error may be responsible. This chain uses TRBV7-7 with TRBJ1-5; 11 nucleotides agree with TRBD1. The CDR3 extends over 15 amino acids. From germline, CDR1 is SSHAT and CDR2 FNYEAQ (reference sequence). The CDR3 loop is CASSLTDRGLQPQHF. The CDR3 region has the DNA TGTGCTAGCAGCTTAACGGACAGGGGGCTTCAGCCCCAGCATTTT.

V gene TRBV9 combines with J gene TRBJ1-2; 8 bases fit TRBD1. Germline assignment: CDR1 SGDLS and CDR2 YYNGEE. This CDR3 contains 14 residues. The V gene end was trimmed by 1 base and the J gene end by 8 bases; junction bases not matched to a gene: 7. For the CDR3, the DNA is TGTGCCAGCAGCGTAACGGACAGGGTAGGGGGCTACACCTTC. As protein: CASSVTDRVGGYTF.